This paragraph covers one T cell receptor (beta chain) sequence. This sample is drawn from a study of monozygotic twins with inflammatory bowel disease. Looked up from germline, CDR1 is GTSNPN and CDR2 is SVGIG (reference sequence). This CDR3 comprises 13 residues. Per-sample cDNA came from eight separate reactions. No DNA is given; TCRdb re-called the 5' RACE reads and lists each CDR3 protein once. Its table lists about 130,000 distinct CDR3 sequences. This chain links TRBV30 with TRBJ2-2; the TCRdb D gene call, TRBD2, has no DNA to confirm it. The clonotype was recovered from a human donor with ulcerative colitis or Crohn's disease, or a healthy co-twin of an affected twin (not recorded which). Sequencing input: blood. The CDR3 region is CAWGEGTLRPLFF.